This T cell receptor (beta chain) is from a study of CD8 T cells in ankylosing spondylitis. This clonotype was counted many times. Antigen unknown. Construction of TCR beta libraries was performed using quantitative 5'-RACE with molecular barcodes. TCRdb reanalysed the 5' RACE reads using MiXCR and keeps one entry per CDR3 protein. Of some 240,000 distinct CDR3 sequences listed, about 7% are singletons. CDR1 and CDR2 (germline): SGDLS, YYNGEE. The CDR3 is made up of 15 amino acids. Trimming shortened V by 0 bases and J by 6 bases, and 13 bases separated the two germline ends. Study-level findings and limits: Matched ankylosing spondylitis synovial fluid reportedly showed significant enrichment of disease-linked clones. A TCR beta motif of about eight highly homologous variants seemed to mark ankylosing spondylitis blood.

This clonotype was sampled from a male donor with ankylosing spondylitis. The sequencing input was blood, either unsorted or a sorted T cell fraction (not recorded which). The chain recombines TRBV9 with TRBJ1-3; no definite D call. CDR3 sequence reads: CASSVEGRRANTIYF. The CDR3 coding sequence is TGTGCCAGCAGCGTAGAGGGTCGACGGGCAAACACCATATATTTT.